Following are 28 T cell receptor beta chains from one sample sequenced in a study of cytotoxic CD8 clonotypes in ibrutinib-treated CLL. Repertoires were generated with immunoSEQ multiplex PCR, while TCRdb's copy carries only in-frame clones and drops some. The sample records more than 85,000 clones, around 77% being singletons. Sequenced material: PBMCs, taken after 24 months of ibrutinib treatment. These receptors came from a human donor with chronic lymphocytic leukemia.

The CDR3 DNA sequence: TGTGCCAGCTCACCACTAGATTGGGGCCTGAACACTGAAGCTTTCTTT. It specifies CASSPLDWGLNTEAFF. The rearrangement joins TRBV18 to TRBJ1-1; tentative D call: TRBD1 (5 bases). Trimming removed 1 base at V and 0 bases at J, with 12 bases between. The CDR3 has 16 residues. The germline CDR1 and CDR2 sequences are KGHSH and LQKENI.

This chain uses TRBV2 with TRBJ1-2, with 11 positions matching TRBD1. The V gene's germline CDR1 is SNHLY and CDR2 FYNNEI. The CDR3 is made up of 14 amino acids. V lost 7 bases to trimming and J lost 8 bases; unmatched junction nucleotides: 9. CDR3: CASTRTGGEEGYTF. DNA of the CDR3: TGTGCCAGCACCCGGACAGGGGGCGAGGAGGGCTACACCTTC.

The rearrangement joins TRBV5-8 to TRBJ1-2, with TRBD1 matching over 7 bases. This CDR3 is built from 14 residues. Germline assignment: CDR1 SGHTS and CDR2 YDEGEE. J gave up 4 bases and V 0 bases, and 3 bases lay outside the gene matches. DNA for the CDR3: TGTGCCAGCAGCTTGGGCGACAGGGCCTATGGCTACACCTTC. It yields the protein CASSLGDRAYGYTF.

The J gene is TRBJ1-1, the V gene TRBV28; 10 bases agree with TRBD1. The ends lost 8 bases at V and 5 bases at J; junction bases unmatched: 2. CDR1 is MDHEN and CDR2 is SYDVKM in the germline V gene. There are 12 residues in the CDR3. CDR3 amino acids: CASWDRGTEAFF. The CDR3 DNA reads as TGTGCCAGCTGGGACAGGGGAACTGAAGCTTTCTTT. The variable domain in full, with the rest retrieved from reference TRBV28 and TRBJ1-1, is DVKVTQSSRYLVKRTGEKVFLECVQDMDHENMFWYRQDPGLGLRLIYFSYDVKMKEKGDIPEGYSVSREKKERFSLILESASTNQTSMYLCASWDRGTEAFFGQGTRLTVV.

This chain uses TRBV9 with TRBJ2-1, with TRBD2 matching over 9 bases. The CDR3 length is 16 residues. CDR1 and CDR2 (germline): SGDLS, YYNGEE. V trimming: 4 bases; J trimming: 0 bases; junction bases outside the gene matches: 5. Here the CDR3 DNA reads TGTGCCAGCAGCCCCCCTAGCGGGAACTCCTACAATGAGCAGTTCTTC. Protein product: CASSPPSGNSYNEQFF.

This clone was observed a few times. The genes are TRBV28 and TRBJ2-7; TRBD1 matches at 11 bases. V was pared by 8 bases and J by 3 bases, with 9 bases of the junction left unmatched. CDR3 length equals 15 residues. Germline CDR1 reads MDHEN; CDR2 reads SYDVKM. CDR3 protein: CASSSGGTGGYEQYF. The CDR3, as DNA: TGTGCCAGCTCTTCAGGGGGGACAGGGGGCTACGAGCAGTACTTC.

The J gene is TRBJ1-2, the V gene TRBV7-3; D remains unclear. Germline-derived CDR1 and CDR2 are SGHTA and FQGTGA. CDR3 size: 13 residues. Trimming took 5 bases from V and 9 from J, leaving 16 bases between them. The CDR3 nucleotides read TGTGCCAGCAGCCCCCAGTCCCCGATTAGCTACACCTTC. Encoded protein: CASSPQSPISYTF.

The chain links TRBV5-1 to TRBJ2-1; 8 bases map to TRBD1. The CDR3 is made up of 14 amino acids. In germline, CDR1 is SGHRS, CDR2 YFSETQ. Trimming cost V 7 bases and J 0 bases; bases outside gene matches: 3. CDR3: CASWTGLSYNEQFF. Written as DNA, the CDR3 is TGCGCCAGCTGGACAGGGCTCTCCTACAATGAGCAGTTCTTC. The full variable domain, rest sourced from reference TRBV5-1 and TRBJ2-1, is KAGVTQTPRYLIKTRGQQVTLSCSPISGHRSVSWYQQTPGQGLQFLFEYFSETQRNKGNFPGRFSGRQFSNSRSEMNVSTLELGDSALYLCASWTGLSYNEQFFGPGTRLTVL.

This chain connects TRBV5-4 to TRBJ1-2; a possible D gene is TRBD1 (6 bases). There are 12 residues in the CDR3. Trimming removed 4 bases from V and 5 bases from J, with 9 bases in between. The germline V gene encodes CDR1 SGHNT and CDR2 YYREEE (reference sequence). CDR3 in amino acids: CASSPGQYGYTF. The DNA for the CDR3 is TGTGCCAGCAGCCCCGGACAGTATGGCTACACCTTC.

The chain recombines TRBV18 with TRBJ1-1; no definite D call. Germline V gene sequence: CDR1 KGHSH, CDR2 LQKENI. The CDR3 runs 15 residues. Trimming took off 4 bases at V and 1 base at J, with 13 bases between the two ends. The CDR3 sequence: CASSRNGGENTEAFF. DNA of the CDR3: TGTGCCAGCTCACGGAACGGCGGGGAGAACACTGAAGCTTTCTTT.

The genes are TRBV19 and TRBJ2-5; 7 bases line up with TRBD1. This CDR3 region has 16 residues. V trimming: 1 base; J trimming: 4 bases; junction bases outside the gene matches: 9. CDR1 and CDR2 (germline): LNHDA, SQIVND (reference sequence). The CDR3 loop is CASSIVGNRGRETQYF. As DNA, the CDR3 is TGTGCCAGTAGTATAGTGGGGAACAGGGGTCGAGAGACCCAGTACTTC.

The rearrangement uses TRBV19 and TRBJ1-5; a weak D match, TRBD1 (5 bases). The CDR3 contains 18 residues. V was clipped by 1 base and J by 3 bases, with 19 bases between them. Looked up from germline, CDR1 is LNHDA and CDR2 is SQIVND (reference sequence). CDR3 DNA: TGTGCCAGTAGTATAGTCGGTCGGAGGCAGGGCCCCAATCAGCCCCAGCATTTT. Protein sequence: CASSIVGRRQGPNQPQHF.

The CDR3 DNA follows: TGTGCCAGCAGCTTAGCGCCCCGCGGGAGGGCCCAAGAGACCCAGTACTTC. It translates to CASSLAPRGRAQETQYF. The chain is built from TRBV7-9 and TRBJ2-5, with 9 bases lining up with TRBD2. Germline CDR1 SEHNR, CDR2 FQNEAQ (reference sequence). This CDR3 contains 17 residues. V was pared by 0 bases and J by 1 base, with 6 bases of the junction left unmatched.

This clone was seen only a few times. The V gene is TRBV14, the J gene TRBJ2-7; D is ambiguous. The CDR3 loop spans 15 amino acids. The V and J ends lost 1 base and 0 bases respectively, with 10 bases between them. CDR1 is SGHDN and CDR2 is FVKESK in the germline V gene. CDR3 region: CASSQGGGYSYEQYF. The CDR3 nucleotides are TGTGCCAGCAGCCAAGGAGGTGGGTACTCCTACGAGCAGTACTTC.

This chain connects TRBV4-1 to TRBJ1-6, with no clear D. Germline CDR1 and CDR2: MGHRA and YSYEKL. Deletions cut 0 bases from V and 4 bases from J, with 7 bases between. CDR3 length: 15 amino acids. The CDR3 here is CASSQEPVYNSPLHF. In DNA, the CDR3 is TGCGCCAGCAGCCAAGAGCCAGTTTATAATTCACCCCTCCACTTT.

This clone has at least ten counts. The J gene is TRBJ1-2, the V gene TRBV2; D is perhaps TRBD1 (5 bases). In germline, CDR1 is SNHLY, CDR2 FYNNEI. The CDR3 has 12 residues. Trimming took off 6 bases at V and 4 bases at J, with 9 bases between the two ends. This CDR3 is CASSRQRYGYTF. CDR3 nucleotide sequence: TGTGCCAGCAGCCGACAGCGCTATGGCTACACCTTC.

The chain recombines TRBV7-9 with TRBJ2-1; TRBD2 agrees at 9 bases. This CDR3 has 16 residues. Germline values: CDR1 SEHNR, CDR2 FQNEAQ (reference sequence). V dropped 5 bases and J dropped 15; count of bases not matched to a gene: 20. The CDR3 nucleotides are TGTGCCAGCAGCACCTTTCTTGGGGCGGGAGGGCCGGATCGGTTCTTC. Its protein product is CASSTFLGAGGPDRFF.

J is TRBJ2-5 and V is TRBV28; 11 bases map to TRBD1. Germline values: CDR1 MDHEN, CDR2 SYDVKM. The CDR3 is 16 residues long. V shed 8 bases, J shed 5 bases, and the junction held 13 bases outside the gene matches. The CDR3 region has the DNA TGTGCCAGCTCGGGACCCCGGACAGGGGGCGCGGAGACCCAGTACTTC. Translating it yields CASSGPRTGGAETQYF.

The gene calls are TRBV5-8 and TRBJ1-2; unclear D gene. Germline values: CDR1 SGHTS, CDR2 YDEGEE. V was trimmed by 2 bases and J by 0 bases, leaving 2 bases between them. There are 12 residues in the CDR3. CDR3: CASSFPNYGYTF. Written as DNA, the CDR3 is TGTGCCAGCAGCTTCCCTAACTATGGCTACACCTTC.

This clone was detected only once. V usage is TRBV29-1 and J usage is TRBJ2-5; TRBD2 matches 10 bases. V was clipped by 3 bases and J by 4 bases; unmatched bases: 5. This CDR3 is 14 amino acids long. CDR1 and CDR2 from the germline V gene are SQVTM and ANQGSEA. CDR3 coding DNA: TGCAGCGTTGATGCTAGCGGGAGAGGAGAGACCCAGTACTTC. This sequence encodes CSVDASGRGETQYF.

The chain recombines TRBV29-1 with TRBJ1-2; D ambiguous. The CDR3 is made up of 12 amino acids. Germline V gene sequence: CDR1 SQVTM, CDR2 ANQGSEA. V lost 6 bases and J lost 10, with 18 bases in between. CDR3 sequence reads: CSVEKYGVDYTF. As DNA, the CDR3 is TGCAGCGTGGAGAAATATGGAGTCGACTACACCTTC.

The rearrangement links TRBV5-6 to TRBJ1-2; unclear D gene. The CDR3 has 14 residues. The germline CDR1 and CDR2 sequences are SGHDT and YYEEEE. V dropped 1 base and J dropped 6 bases, with 13 bases sitting between them. In DNA form, the CDR3 reads TGTGCCAGCAGCTTGAGGTGGAGAGAAGATGGCTACACCTTC. Translated: CASSLRWREDGYTF.

V usage is TRBV11-2 and J usage is TRBJ2-2, with a possible D match to TRBD2 (5 bases). The V end was cut by 3 bases, the J end by 7 bases, with 21 bases between. The CDR3 has 17 residues. CDR1 is SGHAT and CDR2 is FQNNGV in the germline V gene. The CDR3 spells CASSLSGATLNNGELFF. As DNA, the CDR3 is TGTGCCAGCAGCTTGAGCGGCGCGACCCTCAATAACGGGGAGCTGTTTTTT.

V usage is TRBV2 and J usage is TRBJ2-5, with 8 bases matching TRBD1. The germline CDR1 and CDR2 sequences are SNHLY and FYNNEI. V was clipped by 6 bases and J by 11 bases; unmatched bases: 14. This CDR3 region has 14 residues. CDR3 residues: CASSRTGSAREQYF. CDR3 DNA: TGTGCCAGCAGCCGGACAGGGAGCGCAAGGGAGCAGTACTTC. The variable domain in full, completed from reference TRBV2 and TRBJ2-5, reads EPEVTQTPSHQVTQMGQEVILRCVPISNHLYFYWYRQILGQKVEFLVSFYNNEISEKSEIFDDQFSVERPDGSNFTLKIRSTKLEDSAMYFCASSRTGSAREQYFGPGTRLLVL.

The chain links TRBV21-1 to TRBJ2-5; the table assigns TRBD2, which was not confirmed against the DNA. TRBV21-1 is shown as a pseudogene. This CDR3 comprises 16 residues. This CDR3 reads CASSTLTRAPQETQYF. The CDR3 DNA is TGTGCCAGCAGCACCCTGACTAGGGCCCCGCAAGAGACCCAGTACTTC.

The genes are TRBV7-9 and TRBJ2-7, with D tentatively TRBD2 (5 bases). The CDR3 is 13 residues long. The V gene's germline CDR1 is SEHNR and CDR2 FQNEAQ (reference sequence). V was shortened by 5 bases and J by 6 bases, with 14 bases between the two germline ends. This chain's CDR3 is CASSEGVEREQYF. CDR3 coding DNA: TGTGCCAGCAGCGAGGGTGTGGAACGCGAGCAGTACTTC.

The V and J genes are TRBV5-1 and TRBJ1-1; no definite D call. V lost 6 bases and J 0 bases, leaving 18 bases between the germline ends. The CDR3 has 16 residues. Germline V CDR1 and CDR2: SGHRS, YFSETQ. The CDR3 DNA sequence: TGCGCCAGCACCTTAGGGAGGGTGGGGTTGAACACTGAAGCTTTCTTT. It translates to CASTLGRVGLNTEAFF.

This clone is medium-sized in the sample. In the same sample, other DNA sequences code for this CDR3. J is TRBJ2-2 and V is TRBV5-1, with D perhaps matching TRBD2 (5 bases). The V end lost 0 bases, the J end lost 1 base, and 7 bases lay between the germline ends. CDR1 SGHRS and CDR2 YFSETQ come from the germline V gene. The CDR3 is 15 residues long. In DNA, the CDR3 is TGCGCCAGCAGCTTGGAGGCGGGGAACACCGGGGAGCTGTTTTTT. Protein: CASSLEAGNTGELFF.